A single T cell receptor (beta chain) is shown here with its context. Its antigen is not known. This sample was included in a study of identical twins. Broader study findings: Out-of-frame alpha sequences common to twins exhibited a surplus of low generation probability.

TCRdb recomputed calls from the 5' RACE reads with MiXCR, one row per CDR3 protein. The data show some 210,000 distinct CDR3 sequences, approximately 15% seen once. J was trimmed by 5 bases and V by 3 bases; bases with no gene match: 9. Germline assignment: CDR1 LNHDA and CDR2 SQIVND (reference sequence). The CDR3 is made up of 16 amino acids. These sequences were also reported in another study, on T cells expressing NK-cell markers. Per that study: Among the eight sequenced donors, seven tested HCMV-seropositive and one tested seronegative. Of the CD8+ T cell pool in roughly 6 donors, roughly 1.0-8% was accounted for by dominant NKG2C+ clonotypes.

The origin of this receptor is a young woman in good health. Specimen: CD8+ T cells sorted from blood. V usage is TRBV19 and J usage is TRBJ2-1; 8 positions match TRBD2. The CDR3 protein is CASSILAGTNNNEQFF. As DNA, the CDR3 is TGTGCCAGTAGTATCTTAGCGGGAACGAACAACAATGAGCAGTTCTTC. Looking up the rest from reference TRBV19 and TRBJ2-1 gives the full variable domain: DGGITQSPKYLFRKEGQNVTLSCEQNLNHDAMYWYRQDPGQGLRLIYYSQIVNDFQKGDIAEGYSVSREKKESFPLTVTSAQKNPTAFYLCASSILAGTNNNEQFFGPGTRLTVL.